This T cell receptor (beta chain) is drawn from a study of CD8 T cells in Susac syndrome. Reverse transcription used about 0.45 to 1 ug RNA and random hexamers. In TCRdb, the immunoSEQ multiplex PCR reads were re-called with MiXCR into one record per CDR3 protein. The data hold roughly 150,000 distinct CDR3 sequences, with 95% observed a single time. TEMRA cells were FACS-enriched and CD8+ and CD4+ T cells negatively isolated. This clonotype was detected once. This sequence originates from a human donor with Susac syndrome. Material: CD4+ T cells from PBMCs.

CDR3 nucleotide sequence: TGCAGTGCTAGAGATCACGGGTTCCTCTATGGCTACACCTTC. It encodes CSARDHGFLYGYTF. The chain carries TRBV20-1 and TRBJ1-2; D call uncertain. CDR1 and CDR2 from the germline V gene are DFQATT and SNEGSKA (reference sequence). V shed 0 bases and J shed 4 bases, with 12 bases lying between them. The CDR3 has 14 amino acids.